Described below is a single T cell receptor beta chain sequence and its context. Its antigen is still unknown. Looked up from germline, CDR1 is SEHNR and CDR2 is FQNEAQ (reference sequence). The CDR3 covers 14 residues. Trimming took off 5 bases at V and 2 bases at J, with 11 bases between the two ends. The sample belongs to a study of T cell repertoires in cytomegalovirus infection. Study-level information: It can be stated that public TCR beta signatures indicated CMV infection as well as a matching HLA type.

TCRdb called the reads again in MiXCR, with one record for every CDR3 protein. The sample consists of approximately 730,000 distinct CDR3 sequences, around 30% of them appearing once. The specimen was cultured PBMCs, collected from culture after CMV antigen stimulation. This rearrangement joins TRBV7-9 to TRBJ2-3; no clear D. This receptor was obtained from a human donor in good health (CMV status not recorded). Some clones in this sample may be carry-over from other donors' samples. CDR3 sequence: CASSTPESTDTQYF. For the CDR3, the DNA is TGTGCCAGCAGCACACCCGAATCCACAGATACGCAGTATTTT.